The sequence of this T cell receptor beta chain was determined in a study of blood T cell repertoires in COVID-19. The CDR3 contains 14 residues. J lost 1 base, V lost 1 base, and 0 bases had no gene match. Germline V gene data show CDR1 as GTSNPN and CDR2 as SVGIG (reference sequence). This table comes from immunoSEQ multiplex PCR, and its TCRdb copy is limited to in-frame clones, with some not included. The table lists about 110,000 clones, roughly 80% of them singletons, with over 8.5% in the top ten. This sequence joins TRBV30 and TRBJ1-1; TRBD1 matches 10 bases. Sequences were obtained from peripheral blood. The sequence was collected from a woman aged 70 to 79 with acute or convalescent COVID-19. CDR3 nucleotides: TGTGCCTGGAGTGGGGACAGGGGGAACACTGAAGCTTTCTTT. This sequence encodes CAWSGDRGNTEAFF.